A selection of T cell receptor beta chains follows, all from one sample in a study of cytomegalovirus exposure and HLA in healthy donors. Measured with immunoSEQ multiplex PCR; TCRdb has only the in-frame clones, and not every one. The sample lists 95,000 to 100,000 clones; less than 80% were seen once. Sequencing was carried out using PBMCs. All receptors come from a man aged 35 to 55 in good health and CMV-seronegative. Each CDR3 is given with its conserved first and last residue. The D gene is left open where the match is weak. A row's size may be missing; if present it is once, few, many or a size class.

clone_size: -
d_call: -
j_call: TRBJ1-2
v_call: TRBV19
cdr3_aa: CASSPYLGGQSYGYTF
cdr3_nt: TGTGCCAGTAGCCCGTATCTCGGGGGGCAGAGCTATGGCTACACCTTC

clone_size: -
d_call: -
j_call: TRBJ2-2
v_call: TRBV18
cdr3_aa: CASSPGAGMLRELFF
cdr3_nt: TGTGCCAGCTCCCCCGGAGCGGGCATGTTGAGGGAGCTGTTTTTT

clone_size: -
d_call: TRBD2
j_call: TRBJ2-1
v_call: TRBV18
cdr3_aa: CASSPPGGKVEQFF
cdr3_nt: TGTGCCAGCTCACCACCGGGGGGGAAGGTTGAGCAGTTCTTC

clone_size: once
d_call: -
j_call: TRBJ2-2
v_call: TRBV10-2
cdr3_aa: CASTDGGLTGFGELFF
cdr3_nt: TGCGCCAGCACAGACGGGGGGCTCACCGGTTTCGGGGAGCTGTTTTTT

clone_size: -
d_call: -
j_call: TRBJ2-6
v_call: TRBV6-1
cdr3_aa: CASSGRGFSGANVLTF
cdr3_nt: TGTGCCAGCAGTGGTAGAGGGTTCTCTGGGGCCAACGTCCTGACTTTC

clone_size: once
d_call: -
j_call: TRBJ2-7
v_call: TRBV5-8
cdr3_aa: CASSLAGVYEQYF
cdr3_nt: TGTGCCAGCAGCTTGGCAGGGGTCTACGAGCAGTACTTC

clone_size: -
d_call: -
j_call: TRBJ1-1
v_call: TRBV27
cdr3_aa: CASSKGRGVWMNTEAFF
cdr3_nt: TGTGCCAGCAGTAAAGGGCGGGGGGTTTGGATGAACACTGAAGCTTTCTTT

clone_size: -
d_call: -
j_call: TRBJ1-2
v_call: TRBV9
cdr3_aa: CASSVAMSHYGYTF
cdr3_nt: TGTGCCAGCAGCGTAGCTATGAGCCACTATGGCTACACCTTC

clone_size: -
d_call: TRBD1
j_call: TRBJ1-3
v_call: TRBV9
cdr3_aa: CASSVGRGRRDTIYF
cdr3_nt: TGTGCCAGCAGCGTCGGGAGGGGGCGAAGGGACACCATATATTTT

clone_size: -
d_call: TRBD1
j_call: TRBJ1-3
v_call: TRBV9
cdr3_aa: CASSVMDRGPNTIYF
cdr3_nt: TGTGCCAGCAGCGTTATGGACAGGGGACCGAACACCATATATTTT

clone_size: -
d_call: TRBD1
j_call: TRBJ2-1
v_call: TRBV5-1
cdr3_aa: CASTPQGQGIGFF
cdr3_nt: TGCGCCAGCACCCCACAGGGACAGGGGATAGGGTTCTTC

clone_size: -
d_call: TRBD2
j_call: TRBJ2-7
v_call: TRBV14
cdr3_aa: CASSHPDWRAGVHEQYF
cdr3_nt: TGTGCCAGCAGTCACCCCGACTGGAGAGCGGGGGTTCACGAGCAGTACTTC

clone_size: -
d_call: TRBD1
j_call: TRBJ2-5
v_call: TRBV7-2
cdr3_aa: CASSLARDRVETQYF
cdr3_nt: TGTGCCAGCAGCTTGGCCCGGGACAGGGTGGAGACCCAGTACTTC

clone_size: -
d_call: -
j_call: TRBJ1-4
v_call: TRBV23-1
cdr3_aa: CASSQRGHLEKLFF
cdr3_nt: TGCGCCAGCAGTCAGAGGGGACATCTGGAAAAACTGTTTTTT

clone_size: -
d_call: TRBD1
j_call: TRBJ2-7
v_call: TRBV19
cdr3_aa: CASSKTGSYEQYF
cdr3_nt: TGTGCCAGTAGTAAGACAGGGTCCTACGAGCAGTACTTC

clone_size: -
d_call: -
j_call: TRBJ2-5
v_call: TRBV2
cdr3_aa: CASTRGGETQYF
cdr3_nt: TGTGCCAGCACGAGAGGGGGAGAGACCCAGTACTTC

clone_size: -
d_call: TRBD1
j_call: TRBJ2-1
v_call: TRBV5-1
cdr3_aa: CASSLGWDRGRNEQFF
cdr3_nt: TGCGCCAGCAGTCTGGGCTGGGACAGGGGGCGGAATGAGCAGTTCTTC

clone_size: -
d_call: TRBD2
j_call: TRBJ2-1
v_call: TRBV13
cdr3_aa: CASSFPPAGGYNEQFF
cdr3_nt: TGTGCCAGCAGCTTCCCTCCAGCGGGGGGCTACAATGAGCAGTTCTTC

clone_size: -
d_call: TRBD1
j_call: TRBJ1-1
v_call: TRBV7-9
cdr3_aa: CASSSGQGWTEAFF
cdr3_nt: TGTGCCAGCAGCTCCGGACAGGGGTGGACTGAAGCTTTCTTT

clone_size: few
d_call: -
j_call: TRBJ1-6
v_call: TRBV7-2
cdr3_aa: CASSLAGQWNSPLHF
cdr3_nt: TGTGCCAGCAGCTTGGCCGGACAGTGGAATTCACCCCTCCACTTT

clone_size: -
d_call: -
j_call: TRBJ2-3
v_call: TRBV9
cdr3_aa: CASSVGPAGREDTQYF
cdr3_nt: TGTGCCAGCAGCGTAGGTCCCGCGGGGCGAGAAGATACGCAGTATTTT

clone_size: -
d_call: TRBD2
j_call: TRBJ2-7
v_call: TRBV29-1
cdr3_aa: CSVEDRVSGGAGEQYF
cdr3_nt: TGCAGCGTTGAAGATCGGGTTAGCGGGGGGGCCGGCGAGCAGTACTTC

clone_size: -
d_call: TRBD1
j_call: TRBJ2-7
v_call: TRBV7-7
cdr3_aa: CASSLGTDSYEQYF
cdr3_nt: TGTGCCAGCAGCCTAGGGACAGATTCCTACGAGCAGTACTTC

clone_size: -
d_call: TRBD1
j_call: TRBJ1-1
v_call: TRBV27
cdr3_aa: CATQTGNLPNTEAFF
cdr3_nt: TGTGCCACCCAGACAGGGAACCTGCCGAACACTGAAGCTTTCTTT

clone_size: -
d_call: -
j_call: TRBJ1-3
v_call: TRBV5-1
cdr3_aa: CASSPGGSGNTIYF
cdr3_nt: TGCGCCAGCAGCCCGGGGGGGTCTGGAAACACCATATATTTT

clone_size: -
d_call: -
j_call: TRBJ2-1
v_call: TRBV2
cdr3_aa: CASSASSSYNEQFF
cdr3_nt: TGTGCCAGCAGTGCTAGCAGCTCCTACAATGAGCAGTTCTTC

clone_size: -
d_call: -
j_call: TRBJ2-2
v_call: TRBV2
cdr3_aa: CASTSSGGSSGELFF
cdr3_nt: TGTGCCAGCACCTCCTCAGGGGGGTCTTCCGGGGAGCTGTTTTTT

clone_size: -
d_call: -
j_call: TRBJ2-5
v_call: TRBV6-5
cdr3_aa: CASSYSRVGAGETQYF
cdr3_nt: TGTGCCAGCAGTTACTCGAGGGTGGGGGCCGGGGAGACCCAGTACTTC

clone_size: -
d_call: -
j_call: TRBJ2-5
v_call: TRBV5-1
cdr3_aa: CASSGQLAAETQYF
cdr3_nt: TGCGCCAGCAGTGGGCAACTAGCAGCTGAGACCCAGTACTTC

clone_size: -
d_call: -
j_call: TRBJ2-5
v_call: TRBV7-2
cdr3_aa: CASSLGRGQETQYF
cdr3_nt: TGTGCCAGCAGCTTAGGTCGGGGCCAAGAGACCCAGTACTTC

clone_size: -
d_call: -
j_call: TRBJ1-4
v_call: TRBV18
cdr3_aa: CASSPFSTNEKLFF
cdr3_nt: TGTGCCAGCTCACCATTCTCAACTAATGAAAAACTGTTTTTT

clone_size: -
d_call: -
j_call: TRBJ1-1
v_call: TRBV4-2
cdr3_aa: CASSQGRGSEAFF
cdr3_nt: TGTGCCAGCAGCCAAGGAAGGGGTTCTGAAGCTTTCTTT

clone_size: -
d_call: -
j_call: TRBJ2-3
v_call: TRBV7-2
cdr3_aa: CASSLDSSTDTQYF
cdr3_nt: TGTGCCAGCAGCTTAGACAGCAGCACAGATACGCAGTATTTT

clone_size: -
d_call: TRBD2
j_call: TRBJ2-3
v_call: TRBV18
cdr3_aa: CASSPRRLAGAADTQYF
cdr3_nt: TGTGCCAGCTCACCACGCAGACTAGCGGGGGCGGCAGATACGCAGTATTTT

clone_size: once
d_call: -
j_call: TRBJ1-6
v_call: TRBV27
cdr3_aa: CAVMGQGNSPLHF
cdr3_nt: TGTGCCGTCATGGGGCAGGGTAATTCACCCCTCCACTTT

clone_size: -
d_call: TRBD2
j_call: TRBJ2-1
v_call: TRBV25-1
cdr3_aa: CASSEAGWRGDSYNEQFF
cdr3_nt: TGTGCCAGCAGTGAAGCTGGATGGCGGGGGGATTCCTACAATGAGCAGTTCTTC

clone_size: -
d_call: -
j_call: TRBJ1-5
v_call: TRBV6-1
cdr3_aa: CASSEGQGQQPQHF
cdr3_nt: TGTGCCAGCAGTGAAGGGCAGGGGCAACAGCCCCAGCATTTT

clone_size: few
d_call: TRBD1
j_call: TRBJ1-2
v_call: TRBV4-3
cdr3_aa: CASSRPGTGDGYTF
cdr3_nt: TGCGCCAGCAGCCGACCCGGGACAGGGGATGGCTACACCTTC

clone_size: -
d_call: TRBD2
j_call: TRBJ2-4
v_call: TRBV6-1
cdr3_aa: CASSGSGGLQNIQYF
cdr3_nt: TGTGCCAGCAGTGGGTCCGGGGGGTTACAAAACATTCAGTACTTC

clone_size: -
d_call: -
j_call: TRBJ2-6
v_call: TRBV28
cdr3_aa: CASSLTGPSGANVLTF
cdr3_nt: TGTGCCAGCAGTTTAACAGGACCCTCTGGGGCCAACGTCCTGACTTTC

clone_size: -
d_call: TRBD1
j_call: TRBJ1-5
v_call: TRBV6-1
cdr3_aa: CASSATGTDQPQHF
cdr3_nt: TGTGCCAGCAGCGCGACCGGGACAGATCAGCCCCAGCATTTT

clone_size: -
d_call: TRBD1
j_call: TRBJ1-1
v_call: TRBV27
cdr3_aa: CASSLSPRTGRTEAFF
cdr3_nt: TGTGCCAGCAGTTTATCCCCCCGGACAGGGCGGACTGAAGCTTTCTTT